Given below is one T cell receptor (beta chain) in context. The data were produced by immunoSEQ multiplex PCR, yet TCRdb's version contains in-frame clones alone and is incomplete. The data contain 150,000 or so clones, around 81% of them seen just once; the ten biggest clones take up 10% to 15%. The entry originates in a study of blood T cell repertoires in COVID-19. Study-level background: Acute and convalescent COVID-19 samples came from the United States, Italy and Spain. PBMCs, B-cell-depleted T cells, or T cells were the source of the cDNA or gDNA that made up the material.

The V and J ends lost 2 bases and 6 bases respectively, with 13 bases between them. Germline V CDR1 and CDR2: KGHSH, LQKENI. This CDR3 comprises 15 residues. The source is a man aged 55-75 years with active or convalescent COVID-19. Sequencing was carried out using peripheral blood. The genes are TRBV18 and TRBJ1-4; maybe TRBD1 (5 bases). The CDR3 region has the DNA TGTGCCAGCTCACCAACAGGTCTTATTCATGAAAAACTGTTTTTT. Protein: CASSPTGLIHEKLFF.